This TCR beta chain was identified in a study of OX40 agonist ivuxolimab in advanced cancers. Study-level information: Patients with prior anti-PD-1, anti-PD-L1 or anti-CTLA-4 therapy were eligible; approximately 40% had some.

Libraries were prepared by immunoSEQ multiplex PCR; TCRdb keeps only in-frame clonotypes and omits some of them. The sample shows approximately 82,000 clones, roughly 88% of them seen only once. Prior autoimmune disease or systemic immunosuppression barred patients. The CDR3 extends over 19 amino acids. CDR1 is MGHRA, CDR2 YSYEKL, per germline. Trimming removed 0 bases from V and 3 bases from J, with 21 bases in between. The chain is built from TRBV4-1 and TRBJ2-1; D may correspond to TRBD1 or TRBD2 (6 bases each). This TCR derives from an adult with an advanced solid tumor such as melanoma, head and neck, liver or kidney cancer. Source: CD4+ or CD8+ T cells sorted from blood, taken in a trial of the OX40 agonist ivuxolimab. CDR3 residues: CASSQEFGGVSLRYNEQFF. CDR3 nucleotides: TGCGCCAGCAGCCAAGAGTTCGGGGGCGTGTCTCTCCGCTACAATGAGCAGTTCTTC.